This T cell receptor beta chain was identified in a study of T cells in Graves' hyperthyroidism and ophthalmopathy. A roughly 9.7 ml volume of fresh peripheral blood provided the PBMCs. The CDR3 has 13 residues. Germline CDR1 reads LNHDA; CDR2 reads SQIVND (reference sequence). V lost 10 bases to trimming and J lost 3 bases; unmatched junction nucleotides: 4. Using RNA transcripts as the source, TCR beta CDR3 regions were amplified. The study used the HTBI primer set for a first-round RT-PCR of the TCR CDR3. Using its own MiXCR run on the multiplex PCR reads, TCRdb lists one record per CDR3 protein. The sample carries some 300,000 distinct CDR3 sequences, roughly 17% recorded once.

Sequenced material: blood. This sequence originates from a man in his thirties or forties with Graves' hyperthyroidism. The chain recombines TRBV19 with TRBJ1-4, with 8 bases matching TRBD1. The chain's CDR3 is CATMDRANEKLFF. The CDR3 coding sequence is TGTGCCACTATGGACAGGGCTAATGAAAAACTGTTTTTT. Supplemented by reference TRBV19 and TRBJ1-4, the full variable domain reads DGGITQSPKYLFRKEGQNVTLSCEQNLNHDAMYWYRQDPGQGLRLIYYSQIVNDFQKGDIAEGYSVSREKKESFPLTVTSAQKNPTAFYLCATMDRANEKLFFGSGTQLSVL.